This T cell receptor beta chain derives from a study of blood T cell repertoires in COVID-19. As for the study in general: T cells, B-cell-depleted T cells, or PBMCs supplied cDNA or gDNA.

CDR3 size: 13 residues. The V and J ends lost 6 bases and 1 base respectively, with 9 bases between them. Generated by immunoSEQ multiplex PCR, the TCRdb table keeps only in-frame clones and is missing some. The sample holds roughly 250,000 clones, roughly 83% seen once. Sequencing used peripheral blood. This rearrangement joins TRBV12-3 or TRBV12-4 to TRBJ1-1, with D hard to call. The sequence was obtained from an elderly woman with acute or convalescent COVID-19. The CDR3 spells CASRTRENTEAFF. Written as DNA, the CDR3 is TGTGCCAGCAGAACACGGGAGAACACTGAAGCTTTCTTT.